These 19 T cell receptor beta chains were all obtained from the same sample, sequenced in a study of blood T cell repertoires in COVID-19. The data were produced by immunoSEQ multiplex PCR, yet TCRdb's version contains in-frame clones alone and is incomplete. This sample carries about 140,000 clones, roughly 88% of them seen once, and the ten largest clones take approximately 1.4%. The sequenced material came from peripheral blood. The source is a woman between 55 and 75 years old with acute or convalescent COVID-19.

J is TRBJ2-1 and V is TRBV27, with D uncertain. The CDR3 has 12 amino acids. Per germline, CDR1 MNHEY and CDR2 SMNVEV (reference sequence). V gave up 7 bases and J gave up 8 bases, with 12 bases separating them. This chain's CDR3 is CASTSSGYEQFF. CDR3 bases: TGTGCCAGCACCTCTTCCGGGTATGAGCAGTTCTTC.

This clone turned up a few times. The chain uses TRBV6-6 and TRBJ1-1, with a weak D call TRBD1 (6 bases). Germline CDR1 is MNHNY and CDR2 is SVGAGI (reference sequence). This CDR3 spans 16 amino acids. Trimming took off 0 bases at V and 4 bases at J, with 15 bases between the two ends. CDR3 in DNA: TGTGCCAGCAGTTACTCGAGTCGGGGGGCCGGCACTGAAGCTTTCTTT. It encodes CASSYSSRGAGTEAFF.

This clone has more than one count but fewer than ten. The chain has TRBV5-6 and TRBJ1-2; perhaps TRBD1 as D (5 bases). Trimming removed 0 bases at V and 7 bases at J, with 10 bases between. There are 13 residues in the CDR3. Germline CDR1 and CDR2: SGHDT and YYEEEE. The CDR3 here is CASSLAGRGGYTF. The CDR3, as DNA: TGTGCCAGCAGCTTGGCGGGGAGGGGTGGCTACACCTTC.

This chain uses TRBV29-1 with TRBJ1-1; maybe TRBD1 (5 bases). Germline CDR1 reads SQVTM; CDR2 reads ANQGSEA. This CDR3 spans 13 amino acids. Trimming shortened V by 5 bases and J by 0 bases, and 10 bases separated the two germline ends. The CDR3 sequence is CSVLTVMNTEAFF. The CDR3 DNA reads as TGCAGCGTTCTGACAGTCATGAACACTGAAGCTTTCTTT.

The V and J genes are TRBV10-3 and TRBJ2-1, with TRBD1 matching 11 bases. Germline V CDR1 and CDR2: ENHRY, SYGVKD. Trimming took 2 bases from V and 7 from J; bases not matched to a gene: 4. There are 15 residues in the CDR3. CDR3 region: CAISEVGQGVNEQFF. The CDR3 coding sequence is TGTGCCATCAGTGAGGTGGGACAGGGGGTTAATGAGCAGTTCTTC.

The chain links TRBV2 to TRBJ2-3; 10 bases are a match to TRBD1. The CDR3 runs 16 residues. Trimming cost V 5 bases and J 3 bases; bases outside gene matches: 8. Germline CDR1 is SNHLY and CDR2 is FYNNEI. The CDR3 loop is CASSKTGGLGTDTQYF. As DNA, the CDR3 is TGTGCCAGCAGTAAGACAGGGGGCTTGGGGACAGATACGCAGTATTTT.

In this sample, this clone turned up once. The chain joins TRBV11-1 to TRBJ1-1; 7 bases map to TRBD1. J was trimmed by 4 bases and V by 2 bases; bases with no gene match: 7. From germline, CDR1 is SGHAT and CDR2 FQDESV (reference sequence). The CDR3 covers 15 residues. CDR3 nucleotide sequence: TGTGCCAGCAGCTTAAACCGACAGGGTAGCACTGAAGCTTTCTTT. Translation: CASSLNRQGSTEAFF.

J is TRBJ2-7 and V is TRBV30, with D unresolved. This CDR3 has 10 residues. Looked up from germline, CDR1 is GTSNPN and CDR2 is SVGIG (reference sequence). CDR3 DNA sequence: TGTGTGGCAGGAAACTACGAGCAGTACTTC. Protein: CVAGNYEQYF. Variable domain in full (rest from reference TRBV30 and TRBJ2-7): SQTIHQWPATLVQPVGSPLSLECTVEGTSNPNLYWYRQAAGRGLQLLFYSVGIGQISSEVPQNLSASRPQDRQFILSSKKLLLSDSGFYLCVAGNYEQYFGPGTRLTVT.

The chain combines TRBV6-5 with TRBJ1-1; the D gene is possibly TRBD1 (6 bases). The ends were cut back, 4 bases at V and 4 bases at J, with 10 bases in the middle. The germline CDR1 and CDR2 sequences are MNHEY and SVGAGI. The CDR3 consists of 13 residues. CDR3 protein: CASSSLGGTEAFF. CDR3 in DNA: TGTGCCAGCAGTTCCTTAGGGGGCACTGAAGCTTTCTTT.

In its sample, this clone was seen a few times. V gene TRBV15 combines with J gene TRBJ1-6, with 8 bases fitting TRBD1. V lost 0 bases and J lost 3; bases outside the gene matches: 4. Germline-derived CDR1 and CDR2 are LNHNV and YYDKDF (reference sequence). The CDR3 has 17 amino acids. The CDR3 protein is CATSRDRGLIYNSPLHF. Here the CDR3 DNA reads TGTGCCACCAGCAGAGACAGGGGGCTTATCTATAATTCACCCCTCCACTTT. Variable domain in full (rest from reference TRBV15 and TRBJ1-6): DAMVIQNPRYQVTQFGKPVTLSCSQTLNHNVMYWYQQKSSQAPKLLFHYYDKDFNNEADTPDNFQSRRPNTSFCFLDIRSPGLGDTAMYLCATSRDRGLIYNSPLHFGNGTRLTVT.

At least ten counts were recorded for this clone. The V call is TRBV6-4, the J call TRBJ2-3; TRBD2 agrees at 8 bases. The trim removed 0 bases at V and 1 base at J, leaving 0 bases unmatched. CDR1 MRHNA and CDR2 SNTAGT come from the germline V gene. The CDR3 is made up of 15 amino acids. This chain's CDR3 is CASSDSSGGTDTQYF. CDR3 bases: TGTGCCAGCAGTGACTCTAGCGGGGGCACAGATACGCAGTATTTT.

The chain has TRBV3-1 (or the pseudogene TRBV3-2) and TRBJ1-1; 8 bases are shared with TRBD1. The CDR3 runs 18 residues. Germline CDR1 and CDR2: LGHDT and YNNKEL (reference sequence). V was pared by 1 base and J by 7 bases, with 17 bases of the junction left unmatched. The CDR3 nucleotides are TGTGCCAGCAGCCAAGTGGGGCGAAACAGGGGGGCCATTATTGAAGCTTTCTTT. Its translation is CASSQVGRNRGAIIEAFF.

The chain couples TRBV4-3 to TRBJ2-7; D call uncertain. V dropped 1 base and J dropped 1 base, with 11 bases sitting between them. The length of the CDR3 is 15 residues. The germline CDR1 and CDR2 sequences are LGHNA and YSLEER. The CDR3: CASSQGLARSYEQYF. The CDR3 nucleotides are TGCGCCAGCAGCCAAGGTTTAGCTAGGTCCTACGAGCAGTACTTC.

The V call is TRBV6-5, the J call TRBJ1-1, with a weak D call TRBD1 (6 bases). In germline, CDR1 is MNHEY, CDR2 SVGAGI. The V gene lost 4 bases and the J gene lost 5 bases, with 17 bases spanning the gap. This CDR3 contains 15 residues. CDR3 in DNA: TGTGCCAGCAGTTTCTCAGGGGCAGGGAAGACTGAAGCTTTCTTT. Protein product: CASSFSGAGKTEAFF.

The genes are TRBV5-4 and TRBJ1-4, with TRBD1 matching over 9 bases. CDR1 and CDR2 from the germline V gene are SGHNT and YYREEE (reference sequence). The CDR3 runs 14 residues. V was pared by 4 bases and J by 4 bases, with 2 bases of the junction left unmatched. CDR3 region: CASSPTGGNEKLFF. In nucleotides, the CDR3 is TGTGCCAGCAGCCCGACAGGGGGTAATGAAAAACTGTTTTTT.

The sample holds one count of this clone. V and J are TRBV4-2 and TRBJ1-2, with 9 bases lining up with TRBD1. Germline assignment: CDR1 LGHNA and CDR2 YNFKEQ. Trimming cost V 2 bases and J 3 bases; bases outside gene matches: 7. The CDR3 extends over 16 amino acids. CDR3 DNA: TGTGCCAGCAGCCAATTAGGGACAGGGAAGGACTATGGCTACACCTTC. Translation gives CASSQLGTGKDYGYTF.

CDR3 bases: TGTGCCAGTAGTAGCCGACACATGAACACTGAAGCTTTCTTT. It specifies CASSSRHMNTEAFF. This chain joins TRBV19 and TRBJ1-1; D is uncertain. This CDR3 comprises 14 residues. Looked up from germline, CDR1 is LNHDA and CDR2 is SQIVND (reference sequence). Deletions cut 4 bases from V and 0 bases from J, with 9 bases between.

The genes are TRBV5-5 and TRBJ2-5; D remains unclear. V lost 4 bases and J 4 bases, leaving 8 bases between the germline ends. This CDR3 has 12 amino acids. Germline V gene sequence: CDR1 SGHKS, CDR2 YYEKEE (reference sequence). The CDR3 region has the DNA TGTGCCAGCAGCATGCTAAGAGAGACCCAGTACTTC. Protein product: CASSMLRETQYF.

The genes are TRBV30 and TRBJ2-5; D perhaps matches TRBD1 (5 bases). Germline-derived CDR1 and CDR2 are GTSNPN and SVGIG (reference sequence). The CDR3 is 13 residues long. V gave up 2 bases and J gave up 1 base, with 8 bases separating them. DNA for the CDR3: TGTGCCTGGAGTATACAGGCCCAAGAGACCCAGTACTTC. Translated: CAWSIQAQETQYF.